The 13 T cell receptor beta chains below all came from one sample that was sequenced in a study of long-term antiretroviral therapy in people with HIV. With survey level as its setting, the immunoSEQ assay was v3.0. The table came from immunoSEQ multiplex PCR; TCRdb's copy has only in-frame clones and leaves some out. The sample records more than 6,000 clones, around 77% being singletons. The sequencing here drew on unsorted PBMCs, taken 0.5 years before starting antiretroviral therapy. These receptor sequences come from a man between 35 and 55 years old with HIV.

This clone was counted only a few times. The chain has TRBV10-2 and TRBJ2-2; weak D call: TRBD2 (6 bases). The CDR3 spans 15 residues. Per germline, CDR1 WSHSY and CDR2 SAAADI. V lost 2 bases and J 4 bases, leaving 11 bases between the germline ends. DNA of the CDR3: TGCGCCAGCAGTGAGCGGGGGTCGGGCACCGGGGAGCTGTTTTTT. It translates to CASSERGSGTGELFF.

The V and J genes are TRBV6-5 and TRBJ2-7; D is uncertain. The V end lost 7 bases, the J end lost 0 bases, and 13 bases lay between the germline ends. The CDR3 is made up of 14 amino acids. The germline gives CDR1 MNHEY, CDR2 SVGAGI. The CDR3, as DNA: TGTGCCAGCAAGGATCCCCGGTCCTCCTACGAGCAGTACTTC. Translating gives CASKDPRSSYEQYF.

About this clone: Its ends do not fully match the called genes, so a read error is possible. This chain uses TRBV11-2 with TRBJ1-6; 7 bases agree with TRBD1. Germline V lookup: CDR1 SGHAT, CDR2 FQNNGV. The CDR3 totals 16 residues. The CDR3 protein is CASSLAGTEYNSPLHF. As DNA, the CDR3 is TGTGCCAGCAGTTTAGCCGGGACAGAATATAATTCACCCCTCCACTTT.

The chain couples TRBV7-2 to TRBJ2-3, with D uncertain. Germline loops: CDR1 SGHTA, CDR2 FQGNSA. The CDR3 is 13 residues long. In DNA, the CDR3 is TGTGCAGCCATGGGGATTAGCACAGATACGCAGTATTTT. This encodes CAAMGISTDTQYF.

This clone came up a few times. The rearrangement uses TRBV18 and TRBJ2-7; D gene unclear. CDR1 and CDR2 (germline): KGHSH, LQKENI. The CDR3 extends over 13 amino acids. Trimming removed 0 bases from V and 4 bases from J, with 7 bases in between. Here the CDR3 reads CASSPPTGYEQYF. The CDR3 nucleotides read TGTGCCAGCTCACCACCAACGGGTTACGAGCAGTACTTC.

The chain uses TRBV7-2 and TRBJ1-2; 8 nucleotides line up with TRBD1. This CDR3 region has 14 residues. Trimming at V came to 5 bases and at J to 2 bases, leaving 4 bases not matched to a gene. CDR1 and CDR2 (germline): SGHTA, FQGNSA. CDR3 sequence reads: CASSPRTGNYGYTF. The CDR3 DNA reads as TGTGCCAGCAGCCCCAGGACAGGGAACTATGGCTACACCTTC.

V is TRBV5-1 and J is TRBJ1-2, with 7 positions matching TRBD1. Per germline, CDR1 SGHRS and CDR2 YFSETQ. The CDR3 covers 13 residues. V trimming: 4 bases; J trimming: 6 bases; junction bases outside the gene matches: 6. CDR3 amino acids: CASSPGGAHGYTF. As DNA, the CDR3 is TGCGCCAGCAGCCCAGGGGGGGCGCATGGCTACACCTTC.

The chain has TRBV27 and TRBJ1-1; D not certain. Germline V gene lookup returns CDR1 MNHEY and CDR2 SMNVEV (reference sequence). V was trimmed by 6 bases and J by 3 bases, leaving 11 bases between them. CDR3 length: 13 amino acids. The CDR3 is CASRPNLDTEAFF. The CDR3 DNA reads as TGTGCCAGCAGACCGAATTTGGACACTGAAGCTTTCTTT.

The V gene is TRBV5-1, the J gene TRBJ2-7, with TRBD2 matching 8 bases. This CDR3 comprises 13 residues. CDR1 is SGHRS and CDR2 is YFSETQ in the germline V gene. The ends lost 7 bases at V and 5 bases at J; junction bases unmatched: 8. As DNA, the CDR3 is TGCGCCAGCGGCAAGCGGGGGCTCGACGAGCAGTACTTC. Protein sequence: CASGKRGLDEQYF.

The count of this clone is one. The CDR3: CASSYVGHNTGELFF. Written as DNA, the CDR3 is TGTGCCAGCAGTTACGTGGGACATAACACCGGGGAGCTGTTTTTT. V gene TRBV6-5 combines with J gene TRBJ2-2, with D possibly matching TRBD1 (6 bases). Trimming removed 2 bases from V and 2 bases from J, with 9 bases in between. This CDR3 spans 15 amino acids. CDR1 and CDR2 (germline): MNHEY, SVGAGI.

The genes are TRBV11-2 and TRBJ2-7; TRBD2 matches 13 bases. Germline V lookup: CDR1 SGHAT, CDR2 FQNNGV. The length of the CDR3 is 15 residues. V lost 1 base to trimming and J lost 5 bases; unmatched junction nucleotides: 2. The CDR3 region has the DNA TGTGCCAGCAGCTTAGGGACTAGCGGGGGTCACGAGCAGTACTTC. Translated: CASSLGTSGGHEQYF.

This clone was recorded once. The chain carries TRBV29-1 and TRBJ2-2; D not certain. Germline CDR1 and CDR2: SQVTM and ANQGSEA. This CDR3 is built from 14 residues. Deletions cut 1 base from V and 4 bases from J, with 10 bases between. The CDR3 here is CSVEVSLTTGELFF. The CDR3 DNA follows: TGCAGCGTTGAAGTGAGTCTGACCACCGGGGAGCTGTTTTTT.

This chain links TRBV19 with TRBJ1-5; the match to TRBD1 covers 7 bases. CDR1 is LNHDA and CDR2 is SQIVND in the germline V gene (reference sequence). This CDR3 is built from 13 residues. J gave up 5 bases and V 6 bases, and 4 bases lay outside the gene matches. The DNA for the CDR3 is TGTGCCAGTAGCGAACAGGGGTATCAGCCCCAGCATTTT. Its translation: CASSEQGYQPQHF.